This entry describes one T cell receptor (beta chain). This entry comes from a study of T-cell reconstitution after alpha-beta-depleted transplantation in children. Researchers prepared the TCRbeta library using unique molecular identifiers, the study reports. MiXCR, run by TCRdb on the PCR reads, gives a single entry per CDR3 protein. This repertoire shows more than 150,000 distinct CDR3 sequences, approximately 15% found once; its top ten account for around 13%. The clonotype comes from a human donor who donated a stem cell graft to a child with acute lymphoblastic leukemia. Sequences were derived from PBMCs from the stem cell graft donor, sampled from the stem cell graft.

CDR3 sequence reads: CSARGFSGRQYTEAFF. The DNA of the CDR3 is TGCAGTGCTAGGGGTTTTTCGGGACGGCAGTACACTGAAGCTTTCTTT. This chain uses TRBV20-1 with TRBJ1-1; perhaps TRBD1 as D (5 bases). Germline assignment: CDR1 DFQATT and CDR2 SNEGSKA (reference sequence). V lost 3 bases and J 3 bases, leaving 20 bases between the germline ends. The CDR3 contains 16 residues.